This passage covers 7 T cell receptor beta chains from one sample sequenced in a study of blood T cell repertoires in COVID-19. Repertoires were generated with immunoSEQ multiplex PCR, while TCRdb's copy carries only in-frame clones and drops some. The table lists around 390,000 clones, about 86% of them singletons. Input material: PBMCs or T cells enriched from blood (not recorded which). The receptors shown here come from a woman between 50 and 59 years old who had recovered from COVID-19.

The genes are TRBV19 and TRBJ2-6; TRBD1 is a possible D gene (6 bases). There are 15 residues in the CDR3. Trimming shortened V by 4 bases and J by 6 bases, and 13 bases separated the two germline ends. Looked up from germline, CDR1 is LNHDA and CDR2 is SQIVND (reference sequence). The CDR3 region is CASSTRTGTANVLTF. The CDR3 coding sequence is TGTGCCAGTAGTACCCGTACAGGGACGGCCAACGTCCTGACTTTC.

This sequence joins TRBV9 and TRBJ1-2; D uncertain. The V and J ends lost 4 bases and 4 bases respectively, with 8 bases between them. The CDR3 has 12 amino acids. Germline V CDR1 and CDR2: SGDLS, YYNGEE. The CDR3 DNA is TGTGCCAGCAGCACCACGGGCTATGGCTACACCTTC. Its translation: CASSTTGYGYTF.

The V call is TRBV9, the J call TRBJ1-2; 9 bases are a match to TRBD1. The germline V gene encodes CDR1 SGDLS and CDR2 YYNGEE. V was pared by 2 bases and J by 3 bases, with 5 bases of the junction left unmatched. CDR3 length: 15 amino acids. The CDR3 DNA reads as TGTGCCAGCAGCGTCCGGGACAGGGTGGACTATGGCTACACCTTC. The encoded protein is CASSVRDRVDYGYTF.

The V and J genes are TRBV11-2 and TRBJ1-2; 7 bases are shared with TRBD1. Germline V gene data show CDR1 as SGHAT and CDR2 as FQNNGV. With V trimmed by 6 bases and J by 6 bases, 4 bases remained unmatched. The CDR3 spans 12 residues. The CDR3 sequence is CASSYRGDGYTF. CDR3 DNA sequence: TGTGCCAGCAGTTACAGGGGCGATGGCTACACCTTC.

The rearrangement links TRBV7-9 to TRBJ2-1; TRBD2 might be the D (6 bases). CDR3 size: 15 residues. Germline lookup yields CDR1 SEHNR and CDR2 FQNEAQ (reference sequence). Deletions cut 1 base from V and 4 bases from J, with 11 bases between. This chain's CDR3 is CASSLDGSWYNEQFF. The CDR3 DNA reads as TGTGCCAGCAGCTTAGACGGGAGTTGGTACAATGAGCAGTTCTTC.

The chain has TRBV7-2 and TRBJ1-3; TRBD1 matches 7 bases. CDR3 length equals 20 residues. CDR1 SGHTA and CDR2 FQGNSA come from the germline V gene. After removal of 0 bases from V and 0 bases from J, the junction contained 14 bases not matched to a gene. This CDR3 is CASSLATARGAALSGNTIYF. CDR3 bases: TGTGCCAGCAGCTTAGCGACCGCCAGGGGGGCTGCACTCTCTGGAAACACCATATATTTT.

The CDR3 protein is CASSTQGRTEAFF. The CDR3 DNA reads TGTGCCAGCAGTACCCAGGGGAGAACTGAAGCTTTCTTT. The V gene is TRBV28, the J gene TRBJ1-1, with D perhaps matching TRBD1 (6 bases). The CDR3 consists of 13 residues. Germline assignment: CDR1 MDHEN and CDR2 SYDVKM. V lost 5 bases and J 5 bases, leaving 12 bases between the germline ends.